This paragraph reports one T cell receptor (beta chain). Its antigen is still unknown. Method: immunoSEQ multiplex PCR; TCRdb's copy keeps in-frame clones and lacks some. The table has about 2 million clones, about 95% seen once. Terminally differentiated effector memory CD45RA+ cells were excluded from the naive CD8 cells, which were CD45RO-negative and positively selected for CCR7. The record originates from a study of shared clonotypes between healthy human individuals. About the research overall: CD4 naive cells filled three plates per donor, CD4 memory three, CD8 naive two and CD8 memory one. Study conclusions and caveats: Of the naive CD4 clonotypes, about 5% were shared across a handful of donors. In having few donors, the study represented limited genetic and exposure-history diversity. Researchers found naive subsets generally carried larger estimated richness than memory subsets.

Germline CDR1 is SGHVS and CDR2 is FQNEAQ. The germline V and J ends were trimmed by 2 bases and 7 bases, with 12 bases remaining between them. The CDR3 has 13 residues. The rearrangement joins TRBV7-8 to TRBJ2-7; D is perhaps TRBD2 (6 bases). Sequencing was performed on naive CD8+ T cells sorted from blood. The clonotype comes from a man aged 18 to 30 in good health. In DNA, the CDR3 is TGTGCCAGCAGCTTAAGCCCGGGGAGGGAGCAGTACTTC. Its translation: CASSLSPGREQYF.